These T cell receptor beta chains were read from a single sample in a study of cytomegalovirus exposure and HLA in healthy donors. The table came from immunoSEQ multiplex PCR; TCRdb's copy has only in-frame clones and leaves some out. The table includes 150,000 to 200,000 clones, roughly 70% detected once. Sequencing was performed on PBMCs. These receptors came from a girl aged 5 to 17 in good health and CMV-seronegative. The CDR3 runs from the conserved cysteine through the conserved F or W. Fields, in order: D gene, J gene, clone size, V gene, CDR3 DNA, CDR3 protein. A D gene is named only where the DNA matches it firmly. A row's size may be missing; if present it is once, few, many or a size class.

D: TRBD1; J: TRBJ2-7; size: NA; V: TRBV10-3; DNA: TGTGCCATCAGTGACCGGGACAGGGTCGACGAGCAGTACTTC; CDR3: CAISDRDRVDEQYF
D: TRBD2; J: TRBJ2-1; size: once; V: TRBV7-9; DNA: TGTGCCAGCAGCTCCAGAAGCGGGGGGGATTGGAATGAGCAGTTCTTC; CDR3: CASSSRSGGDWNEQFF
D: NA; J: TRBJ2-7; size: few; V: TRBV12-5; DNA: TGTGCTAGTGGTTTGCCAGGGATAGGCTACGAGCAGTACTTC; CDR3: CASGLPGIGYEQYF
D: TRBD2; J: TRBJ2-3; size: few; V: TRBV7-9; DNA: TGTGCCAGCAGCTTTTTCACTCGGGAGGGAACAGATACGCAGTATTTT; CDR3: CASSFFTREGTDTQYF
D: TRBD1; J: TRBJ1-6; size: NA; V: TRBV15; DNA: TGTGCCACCAGCATGGACAGGGTGGCGAATTCACCCCTCCACTTT; CDR3: CATSMDRVANSPLHF
D: TRBD1; J: TRBJ1-4; size: few; V: TRBV5-1; DNA: TGCGCCAGCAGCCCGGGATCGACAGGGAGTAATGAAAAACTGTTTTTT; CDR3: CASSPGSTGSNEKLFF
D: NA; J: TRBJ2-1; size: NA; V: TRBV7-6; DNA: TGTGCCAGCAGCTTACGAGGCGATGAGCAGTTCTTC; CDR3: CASSLRGDEQFF
D: NA; J: TRBJ2-3; size: once; V: TRBV27; DNA: TGTGCCAGCAGTCATACTAGCCGGGCAGATACGCAGTATTTT; CDR3: CASSHTSRADTQYF
D: TRBD1; J: TRBJ2-5; size: NA; V: TRBV27; DNA: TGTGCCAGCAGTGGGCCCCGACAGGGTTTACGAGAGACCCAGTACTTC; CDR3: CASSGPRQGLRETQYF
D: NA; J: TRBJ1-1; size: NA; V: TRBV7-9; DNA: TGTGCCAGCAGCTTAGGTATGGGCGACACTGAAGCTTTCTTT; CDR3: CASSLGMGDTEAFF
D: NA; J: TRBJ1-2; size: few; V: TRBV9; DNA: TGTGCCAGCAGCGGAGTTGTGGCTAACTATGGCTACACCTTC; CDR3: CASSGVVANYGYTF
D: NA; J: TRBJ1-1; size: few; V: TRBV29-1; DNA: TGCAGCGTTGGGTGGCTGAACACTGAAGCTTTCTTT; CDR3: CSVGWLNTEAFF
D: NA; J: TRBJ1-1; size: NA; V: TRBV19; DNA: TGTGCCAGTAGTATACGCATACAGGGTGTGACTGAAGCTTTCTTT; CDR3: CASSIRIQGVTEAFF
D: TRBD1; J: TRBJ1-6; size: NA; V: TRBV6-1; DNA: TGTGCCAGCAGTGATCGAGGGGGCAATTCACCCCTCCACTTT; CDR3: CASSDRGGNSPLHF
D: NA; J: TRBJ1-1; size: few; V: TRBV9; DNA: TGTGCCAGCAGCGTAGTGACAGGGAACACTGAAGCTTTCTTT; CDR3: CASSVVTGNTEAFF
D: TRBD1; J: TRBJ2-2; size: NA; V: TRBV6-4; DNA: TGTGCCAGAAACAGGGGACGACCCACCGGGGAGCTGTTTTTT; CDR3: CARNRGRPTGELFF
D: NA; J: TRBJ1-3; size: NA; V: TRBV28; DNA: TGTGCCAGCAGTTTAACGGCCCGCGGCACCATATATTTT; CDR3: CASSLTARGTIYF
D: NA; J: TRBJ2-5; size: NA; V: TRBV2; DNA: TGTGCCAGCAGTACAGATCTATTAGAGACCCAGTACTTC; CDR3: CASSTDLLETQYF
D: NA; J: TRBJ1-6; size: NA; V: TRBV19; DNA: TGTGCCAGTAGTATAGATTCTCTGATCGGTAATTCACCCCTCCACTTT; CDR3: CASSIDSLIGNSPLHF
D: TRBD2; J: TRBJ2-1; size: NA; V: TRBV7-9; DNA: TGTGCCAGCAGCTTACTAGCGGGGGGACTCTACAATGAGCAGTTCTTC; CDR3: CASSLLAGGLYNEQFF
D: NA; J: TRBJ1-2; size: NA; V: TRBV7-9; DNA: TGTGCCAGCAGCTTAAATCGGGGAGAGGATGGCTACACCTTC; CDR3: CASSLNRGEDGYTF
D: TRBD1; J: TRBJ1-2; size: NA; V: TRBV27; DNA: TGTGCCAGCAGTTTCGGGGGGACAGGGGAATTGGACTTC; CDR3: CASSFGGTGELDF
D: TRBD1; J: TRBJ2-6; size: NA; V: TRBV11-2; DNA: TGTGCCAGCAGCCCCTGGGACAGGAGCCACTCTGGGGCCAACGTCCTGACTTTC; CDR3: CASSPWDRSHSGANVLTF
D: NA; J: TRBJ2-7; size: NA; V: TRBV18; DNA: TGTGCCAGCTCACCACCGGCTTCGGGGGAGCAGTACTTC; CDR3: CASSPPASGEQYF
D: TRBD1; J: TRBJ2-5; size: NA; V: TRBV15; DNA: TGTGCCACCAGCAGAGAGAGATGGGACAGGGGGCAAGAGACCCAGTACTTC; CDR3: CATSRERWDRGQETQYF
D: NA; J: TRBJ2-2; size: NA; V: TRBV7-9; DNA: TGTGCCAGCAGCTCGCCCCCGAGGTCCTCCTACAACACCGGGGAGCTGTTTTTT; CDR3: CASSSPPRSSYNTGELFF
D: NA; J: TRBJ1-2; size: NA; V: TRBV15; DNA: TGTGCCACCAGCAGACCTTCTCCCGGGGGCTATGGCTACACCTTC; CDR3: CATSRPSPGGYGYTF
D: NA; J: TRBJ1-5; size: once; V: TRBV2; DNA: TGTGCCAGCAGGGTGAGCTCCGTGGGCAATCAGCCCCAGCATTTT; CDR3: CASRVSSVGNQPQHF
D: TRBD1; J: TRBJ1-1; size: NA; V: TRBV25-1; DNA: TGTGCCAGCATCCGGGGGGACAGGGGGCTCGCTGAAGCTTTCTTT; CDR3: CASIRGDRGLAEAFF
D: NA; J: TRBJ1-2; size: NA; V: TRBV4-1; DNA: TGCGCCAGCAGCCCCGAGCGGCAGGTTAACTATGGCTACACCTTC; CDR3: CASSPERQVNYGYTF
D: NA; J: TRBJ1-1; size: NA; V: TRBV6-5; DNA: TGTGCCAGCATCTCACCCGCCGGGAACACTGAAGCTTTCTTT; CDR3: CASISPAGNTEAFF
D: NA; J: TRBJ2-7; size: once; V: TRBV7-9; DNA: TGTGCCAGCAGCCCACAGAGCGAGCAGTACTTC; CDR3: CASSPQSEQYF
D: TRBD1; J: TRBJ2-1; size: once; V: TRBV29-1; DNA: TGCAGCGTTGAAAACCCGGGACAGAGCTCCTACAATGAGCAGTTCTTC; CDR3: CSVENPGQSSYNEQFF
D: NA; J: TRBJ2-5; size: NA; V: TRBV5-1; DNA: TGCGCCAGCAGCTTAGGCGGGAAAGAGACCCAGTACTTC; CDR3: CASSLGGKETQYF
D: NA; J: TRBJ1-2; size: NA; V: TRBV21-1; DNA: TGTGCCAGCAGCAAAGAGGACAGGGTGGACTATGGCTACACCTTC; CDR3: CASSKEDRVDYGYTF
D: NA; J: TRBJ1-1; size: few; V: TRBV12-5; DNA: TGTGCTAGTGGTTTGGTACTTCAGGGCTCCACTGAAGCTTTCTTT; CDR3: CASGLVLQGSTEAFF
D: NA; J: TRBJ1-5; size: NA; V: TRBV5-6; DNA: TGTGCCAGCAGCTTGGCTTCAGGGGATCAGCCCCAGCATTTT; CDR3: CASSLASGDQPQHF
D: NA; J: TRBJ2-7; size: NA; V: TRBV7-2; DNA: TGTGCCAGCAGCCCCTCTCTAGGGGGGGCGGTAAGTTACGAGCAGTACTTC; CDR3: CASSPSLGGAVSYEQYF
D: TRBD1; J: TRBJ1-5; size: NA; V: TRBV19; DNA: TGTGCCAGTAGTATACTGACAGGGCGCAATCAGCCCCAGCATTTT; CDR3: CASSILTGRNQPQHF
D: TRBD1; J: TRBJ1-6; size: NA; V: TRBV10-2; DNA: TGCGCCAGCAGGACAGGGGTTGATTCACCCCTCCACTTT; CDR3: CASRTGVDSPLHF
D: TRBD1; J: TRBJ1-4; size: NA; V: TRBV13; DNA: TGTGCCAGCAGCTTGGGGACAGGGGCCGAAAAACTGTTTTTT; CDR3: CASSLGTGAEKLFF
D: TRBD1; J: TRBJ1-2; size: NA; V: TRBV6-5; DNA: TGTGCCAGCAGTTACTCGTACAGGGGCGATGGCTACACCTTC; CDR3: CASSYSYRGDGYTF
D: NA; J: TRBJ1-3; size: NA; V: TRBV28; DNA: TGTGCCAGCAGTTTCCAGTGGTCTGGAAACACCATATATTTT; CDR3: CASSFQWSGNTIYF
D: TRBD2; J: TRBJ2-7; size: NA; V: TRBV9; DNA: TGTGCCAGCAGCGTAGGACTAGCGGGGCCCGGCTCCTACGAGCAGTACTTC; CDR3: CASSVGLAGPGSYEQYF
D: TRBD2; J: TRBJ2-5; size: once; V: TRBV6-6; DNA: TGTGCCAGCACTCTAGCGGGGAAACAAGAGACCCAGTACTTC; CDR3: CASTLAGKQETQYF
D: NA; J: TRBJ1-5; size: NA; V: TRBV6-5; DNA: TGTGCCAGCAGAGGACAGATCAATCAGCCCCAGCATTTT; CDR3: CASRGQINQPQHF
D: TRBD2; J: TRBJ2-1; size: NA; V: TRBV7-3; DNA: TGTGCCAGCAGCTTAAACATCGGGGAGGGCTCCTACAATGAGCAGTTCTTC; CDR3: CASSLNIGEGSYNEQFF
D: NA; J: TRBJ1-5; size: NA; V: TRBV6-1; DNA: TGTGCCAGCAGTGAAGCTCGGGACAATCAGCCCCAGCATTTT; CDR3: CASSEARDNQPQHF
D: TRBD1; J: TRBJ1-4; size: NA; V: TRBV9; DNA: TGTGCCAGCAGCGTAGGGGACAGGGGTTTCGAAAAACTGTTTTTT; CDR3: CASSVGDRGFEKLFF
D: TRBD1; J: TRBJ2-5; size: once; V: TRBV10-2; DNA: TGCGCCAGCGAGGGACAGACGAAAGAGACCCAGTACTTC; CDR3: CASEGQTKETQYF
D: TRBD1; J: TRBJ2-7; size: NA; V: TRBV7-9; DNA: TGTGCCAGCAGCCACCGGGACCTCACACAGGGGGAGCAGTACTTC; CDR3: CASSHRDLTQGEQYF
D: TRBD1; J: TRBJ1-2; size: NA; V: TRBV6-1; DNA: TGTGCCAGCAGGCAAGAGAGGACAGGGGCTTTCGGCTACACCTTC; CDR3: CASRQERTGAFGYTF
D: NA; J: TRBJ2-7; size: NA; V: TRBV18; DNA: TGTGCCAGCTCACCATCCCCAACCTACGAGCAGTACTTC; CDR3: CASSPSPTYEQYF
D: NA; J: TRBJ2-7; size: NA; V: TRBV9; DNA: TGTGCCAGCAGCGTAGATGTTGCGTGGGAGCAGTACTTC; CDR3: CASSVDVAWEQYF
D: TRBD2; J: TRBJ2-1; size: NA; V: TRBV4-1; DNA: TGCGCCAGCAGCCCCATCGGCGGGGGTGAGCAGTTCTTC; CDR3: CASSPIGGGEQFF